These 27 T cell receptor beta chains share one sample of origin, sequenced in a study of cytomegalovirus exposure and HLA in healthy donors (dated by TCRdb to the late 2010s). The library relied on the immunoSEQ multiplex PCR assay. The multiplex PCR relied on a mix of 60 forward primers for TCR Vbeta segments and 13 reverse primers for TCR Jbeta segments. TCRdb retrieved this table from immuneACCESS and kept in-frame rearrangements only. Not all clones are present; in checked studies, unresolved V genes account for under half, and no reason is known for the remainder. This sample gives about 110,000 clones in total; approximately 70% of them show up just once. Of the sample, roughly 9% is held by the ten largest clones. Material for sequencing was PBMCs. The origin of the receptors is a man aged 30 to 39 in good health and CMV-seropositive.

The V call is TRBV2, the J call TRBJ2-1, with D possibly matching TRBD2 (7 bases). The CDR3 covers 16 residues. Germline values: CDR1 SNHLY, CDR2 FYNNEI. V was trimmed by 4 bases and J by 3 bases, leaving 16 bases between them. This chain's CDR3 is CASSGGGGALYNEQFF. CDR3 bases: TGTGCCAGCAGTGGGGGAGGGGGGGCCCTCTACAATGAGCAGTTCTTC. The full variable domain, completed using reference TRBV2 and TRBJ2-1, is EPEVTQTPSHQVTQMGQEVILRCVPISNHLYFYWYRQILGQKVEFLVSFYNNEISEKSEIFDDQFSVERPDGSNFTLKIRSTKLEDSAMYFCASSGGGGALYNEQFFGPGTRLTVL.

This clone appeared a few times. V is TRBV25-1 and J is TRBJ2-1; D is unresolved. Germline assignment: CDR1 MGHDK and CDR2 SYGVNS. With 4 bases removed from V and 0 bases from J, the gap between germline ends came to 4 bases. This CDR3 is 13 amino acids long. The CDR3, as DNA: TGTGCCAGCAGTGCGAGCTCCTACAATGAGCAGTTCTTC. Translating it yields CASSASSYNEQFF.

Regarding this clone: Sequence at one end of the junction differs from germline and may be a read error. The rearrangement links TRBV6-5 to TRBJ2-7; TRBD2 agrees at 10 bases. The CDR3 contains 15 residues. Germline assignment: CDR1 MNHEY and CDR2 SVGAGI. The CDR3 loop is CASSQTSGVAYELYF. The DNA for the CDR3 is TGTGCCAGCAGTCAAACTAGCGGGGTTGCCTACGAGCTGTACTTC.

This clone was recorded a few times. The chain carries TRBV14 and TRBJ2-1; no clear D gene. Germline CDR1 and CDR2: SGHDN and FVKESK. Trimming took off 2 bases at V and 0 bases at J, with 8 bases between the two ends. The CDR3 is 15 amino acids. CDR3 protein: CASSQWSSSYNEQFF. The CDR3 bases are TGTGCCAGCAGCCAATGGTCCAGCTCCTACAATGAGCAGTTCTTC.

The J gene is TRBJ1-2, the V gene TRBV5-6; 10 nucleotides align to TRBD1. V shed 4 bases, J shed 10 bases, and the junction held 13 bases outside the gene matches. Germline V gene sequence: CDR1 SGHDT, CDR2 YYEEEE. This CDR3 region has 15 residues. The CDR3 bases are TGTGCCAGCAGCACCTATTCCGGGACAGGGGTTACCTACACCTTC. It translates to CASSTYSGTGVTYTF. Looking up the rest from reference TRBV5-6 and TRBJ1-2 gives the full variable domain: DAGVTQSPTHLIKTRGQQVTLRCSPKSGHDTVSWYQQALGQGPQFIFQYYEEEERQRGNFPDRFSGHQFPNYSSELNVNALLLGDSALYLCASSTYSGTGVTYTFGSGTRLTVV.

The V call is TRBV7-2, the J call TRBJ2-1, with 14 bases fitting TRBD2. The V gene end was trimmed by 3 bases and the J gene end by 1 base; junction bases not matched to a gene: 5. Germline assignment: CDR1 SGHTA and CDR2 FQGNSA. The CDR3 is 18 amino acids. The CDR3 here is CASSLGLAGALSYNEQFF. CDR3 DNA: TGTGCCAGCAGCTTGGGACTAGCGGGAGCGTTGTCCTACAATGAGCAGTTCTTC.

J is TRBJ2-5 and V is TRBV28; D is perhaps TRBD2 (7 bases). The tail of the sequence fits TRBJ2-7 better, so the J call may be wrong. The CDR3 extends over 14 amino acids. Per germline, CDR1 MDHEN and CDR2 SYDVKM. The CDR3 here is CASRRGGGAYEQYF. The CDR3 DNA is TGTGCCAGCAGGAGGGGGGGAGGGGCCTACGAGCAGTACTTC.

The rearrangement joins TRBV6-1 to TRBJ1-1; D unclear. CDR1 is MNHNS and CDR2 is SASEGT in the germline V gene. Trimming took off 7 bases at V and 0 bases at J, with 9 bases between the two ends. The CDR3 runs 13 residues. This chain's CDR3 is CASTHRVNTEAFF. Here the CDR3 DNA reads TGTGCCAGCACCCACCGGGTGAACACTGAAGCTTTCTTT.

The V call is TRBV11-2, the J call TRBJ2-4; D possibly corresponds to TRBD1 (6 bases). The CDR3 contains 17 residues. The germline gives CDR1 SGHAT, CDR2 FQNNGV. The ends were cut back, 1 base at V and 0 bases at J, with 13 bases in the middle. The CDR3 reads CASSLGYRVLAKNIQYF. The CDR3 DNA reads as TGTGCCAGCAGCTTAGGTTACAGGGTCTTAGCCAAAAACATTCAGTACTTC.

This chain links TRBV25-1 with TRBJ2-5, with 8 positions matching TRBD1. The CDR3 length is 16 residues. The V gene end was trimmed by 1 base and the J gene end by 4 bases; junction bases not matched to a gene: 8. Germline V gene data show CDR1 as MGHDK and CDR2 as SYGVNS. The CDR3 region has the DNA TGTGCCAGCAGTGAATTTCGGACAGGGTCTTCAGAGACCCAGTACTTC. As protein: CASSEFRTGSSETQYF. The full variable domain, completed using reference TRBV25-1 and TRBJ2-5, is EADIYQTPRYLVIGTGKKITLECSQTMGHDKMYWYQQDPGMELHLIHYSYGVNSTEKGDLSSESTVSRIRTEHFPLTLESARPSHTSQYLCASSEFRTGSSETQYFGPGTRLLVL.

The CDR3 loop is CASSPPVGGQYNEQFF. The CDR3 nucleotides read TGTGCCAGCAGCCCGCCTGTTGGGGGCCAATACAATGAGCAGTTCTTC. The chain is built from TRBV7-9 and TRBJ2-1; D is possibly TRBD1 (6 bases). CDR3 length: 16 residues. CDR1 is SEHNR and CDR2 is FQNEAQ in the germline V gene (reference sequence). V lost 5 bases and J lost 4, with 18 bases in between.

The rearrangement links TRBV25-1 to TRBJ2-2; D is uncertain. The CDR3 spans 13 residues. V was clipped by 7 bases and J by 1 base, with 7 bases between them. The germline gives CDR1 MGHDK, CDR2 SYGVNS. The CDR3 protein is CASIPQNTGELFF. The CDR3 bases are TGTGCCAGCATTCCCCAGAACACCGGGGAGCTGTTTTTT.

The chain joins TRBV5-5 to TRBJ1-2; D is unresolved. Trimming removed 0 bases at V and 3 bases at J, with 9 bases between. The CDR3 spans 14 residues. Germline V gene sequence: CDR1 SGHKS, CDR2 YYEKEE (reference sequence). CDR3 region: CASSLVGAHYGYTF. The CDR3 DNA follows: TGTGCCAGCAGCTTGGTCGGAGCTCACTATGGCTACACCTTC.

The DNA of the CDR3 is TGTGCCAGCAGCCTTCACGGGACAGGGACATTCTACGAGCAGTACGTC. Its translation: CASSLHGTGTFYEQYV. This rearrangement joins TRBV21-1 to TRBJ2-7; the table gives TRBD1 as D, unverified against the DNA. TRBV21-1 is a pseudogene locus. The CDR3 length is 16 residues.

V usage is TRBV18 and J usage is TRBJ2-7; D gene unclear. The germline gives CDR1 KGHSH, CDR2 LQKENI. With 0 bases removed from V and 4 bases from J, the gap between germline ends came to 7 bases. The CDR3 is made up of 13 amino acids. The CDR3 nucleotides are TGTGCCAGCTCACCACCGACATCATACGAGCAGTACTTC. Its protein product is CASSPPTSYEQYF.

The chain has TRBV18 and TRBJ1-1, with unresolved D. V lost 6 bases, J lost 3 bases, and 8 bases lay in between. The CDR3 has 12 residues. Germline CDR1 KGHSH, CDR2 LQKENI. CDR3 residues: CASSSSDTEAFF. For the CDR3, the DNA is TGTGCCAGCTCTTCATCGGACACTGAAGCTTTCTTT.

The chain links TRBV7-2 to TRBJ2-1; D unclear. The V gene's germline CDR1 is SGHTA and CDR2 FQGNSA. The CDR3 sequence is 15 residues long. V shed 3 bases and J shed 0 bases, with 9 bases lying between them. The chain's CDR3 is CASSLSPSSYNEQFF. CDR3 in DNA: TGTGCCAGCAGCTTGAGTCCGAGCTCCTACAATGAGCAGTTCTTC.

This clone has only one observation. The CDR3 DNA is TGTGCCAGCAGTACTATAGTGGGCGGGTTCCTCACCGGGGAGCTGTTTTTT. Residues: CASSTIVGGFLTGELFF. The J gene is TRBJ2-2, the V gene TRBV28; possibly TRBD2 for D (5 bases). Per germline, CDR1 MDHEN and CDR2 SYDVKM. V was shortened by 5 bases and J by 4 bases, with 20 bases between the two germline ends. CDR3 length: 17 residues.

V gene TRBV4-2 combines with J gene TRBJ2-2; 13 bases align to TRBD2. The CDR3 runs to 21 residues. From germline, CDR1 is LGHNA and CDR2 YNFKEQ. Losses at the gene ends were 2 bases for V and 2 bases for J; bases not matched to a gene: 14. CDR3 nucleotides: TGTGCCAGCAGCCAAAGACTAGCGGGGGGATCCCCAAGCGCTAACACCGGGGAGCTGTTTTTT. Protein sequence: CASSQRLAGGSPSANTGELFF.

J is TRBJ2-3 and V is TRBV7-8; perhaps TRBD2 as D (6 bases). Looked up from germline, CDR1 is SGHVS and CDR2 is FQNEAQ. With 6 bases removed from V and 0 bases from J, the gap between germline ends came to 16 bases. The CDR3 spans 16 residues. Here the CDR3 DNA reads TGTGCCAGCAGTTCCTTTGGGGGGATGAGCACAGATACGCAGTATTTT. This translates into CASSSFGGMSTDTQYF.

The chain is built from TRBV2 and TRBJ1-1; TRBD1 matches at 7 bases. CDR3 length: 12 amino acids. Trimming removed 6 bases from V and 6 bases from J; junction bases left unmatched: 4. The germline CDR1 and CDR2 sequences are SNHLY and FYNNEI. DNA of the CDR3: TGTGCCAGCAGAGATGACAGGGCTGAAGCTTTCTTT. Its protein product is CASRDDRAEAFF.

CDR3 in amino acids: CASSLVSDTEAFF. CDR3 coding DNA: TGTGCCAGCAGTCTAGTTTCTGACACTGAAGCTTTCTTT. The chain uses TRBV27 and TRBJ1-1; no clear D gene. With 5 bases removed from V and 3 bases from J, the gap between germline ends came to 10 bases. There are 13 residues in the CDR3. Germline-derived CDR1 and CDR2 are MNHEY and SMNVEV (reference sequence).

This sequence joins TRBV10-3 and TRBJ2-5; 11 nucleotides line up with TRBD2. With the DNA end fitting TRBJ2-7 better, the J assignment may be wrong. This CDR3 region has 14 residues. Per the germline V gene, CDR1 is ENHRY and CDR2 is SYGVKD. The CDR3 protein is CATRTSGGSYEQYF. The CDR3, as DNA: TGTGCCACCCGAACTAGCGGGGGTTCCTACGAGCAGTACTTC.

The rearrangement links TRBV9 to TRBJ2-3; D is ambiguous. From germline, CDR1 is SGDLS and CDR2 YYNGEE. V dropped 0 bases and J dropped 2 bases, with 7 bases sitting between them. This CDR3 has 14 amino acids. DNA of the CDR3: TGTGCCAGCAGCGTAGATCTGGCCACAGATACGCAGTATTTT. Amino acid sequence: CASSVDLATDTQYF.

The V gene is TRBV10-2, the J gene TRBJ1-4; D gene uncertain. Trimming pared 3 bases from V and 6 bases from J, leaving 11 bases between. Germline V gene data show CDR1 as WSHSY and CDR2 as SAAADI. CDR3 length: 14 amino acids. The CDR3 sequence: CASSDSWRDEKLFF. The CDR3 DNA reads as TGCGCCAGCAGTGACTCCTGGAGGGATGAAAAACTGTTTTTT.

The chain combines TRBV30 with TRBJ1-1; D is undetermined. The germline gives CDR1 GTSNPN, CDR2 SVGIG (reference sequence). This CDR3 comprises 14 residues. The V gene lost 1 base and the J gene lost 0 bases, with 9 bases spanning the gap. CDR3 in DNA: TGTGCCTGGAGTGGACCGGGGATGAACACTGAAGCTTTCTTT. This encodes CAWSGPGMNTEAFF. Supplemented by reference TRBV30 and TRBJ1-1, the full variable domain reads SQTIHQWPATLVQPVGSPLSLECTVEGTSNPNLYWYRQAAGRGLQLLFYSVGIGQISSEVPQNLSASRPQDRQFILSSKKLLLSDSGFYLCAWSGPGMNTEAFFGQGTRLTVV.

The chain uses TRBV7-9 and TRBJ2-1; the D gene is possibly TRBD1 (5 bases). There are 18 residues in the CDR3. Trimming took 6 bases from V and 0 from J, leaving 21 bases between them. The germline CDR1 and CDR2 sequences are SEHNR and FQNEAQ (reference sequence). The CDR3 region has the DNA TGTGCCAGCAGTTGGGAAACAGGAGTTTTAAGCTCCTACAATGAGCAGTTCTTC. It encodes CASSWETGVLSSYNEQFF. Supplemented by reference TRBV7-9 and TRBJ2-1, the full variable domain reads DTGVSQNPRHKITKRGQNVTFRCDPISEHNRLYWYRQTLGQGPEFLTYFQNEAQLEKSRLLSDRFSAERPKGSFSTLEIQRTEQGDSAMYLCASSWETGVLSSYNEQFFGPGTRLTVL.